These 16 T cell receptor beta chains share one sample of origin, sequenced in a study of blood T cell repertoires in COVID-19. Here immunoSEQ multiplex PCR was the method, and the copy in TCRdb shows in-frame clones only, minus some. Altogether roughly 40,000 clones are present, about 85% being singletons, with the ten largest covering 25% to 35%. The sequenced sample was peripheral blood. The receptor source for this set is an elderly woman with acute or convalescent COVID-19.

This chain joins TRBV5-6 and TRBJ1-1; TRBD1 might be the D (6 bases). Trimming took 3 bases from V and 2 from J, leaving 20 bases between them. This CDR3 has 17 amino acids. The V gene's germline CDR1 is SGHDT and CDR2 YYEEEE. The CDR3 is CASSWFAGDGVNTEAFF. The DNA of the CDR3 is TGTGCCAGCAGCTGGTTTGCAGGGGACGGAGTTAACACTGAAGCTTTCTTT.

For this clone: The junction departs from germline at one end; a sequencing error may be responsible. This chain connects TRBV19 to TRBJ1-1; TRBD1 agrees at 8 bases. The CDR3 runs to 15 residues. Germline CDR1 and CDR2: LNHDA and SQIVND (reference sequence). The CDR3 DNA reads TGTGCCAGTAGCATAGGACAGGGACTGAACACTGAAGCTTTCTTT. Translating it yields CASSIGQGLNTEAFF.

J is TRBJ2-5 and V is TRBV4-1, with TRBD1 matching over 9 bases. Per germline, CDR1 MGHRA and CDR2 YSYEKL. With V trimmed by 3 bases and J by 5 bases, 4 bases remained unmatched. This CDR3 region has 14 residues. The CDR3 nucleotides are TGCGCCAGCAGCCAGGGACAGGGCCGCGAGACCCAGTACTTC. Its protein product is CASSQGQGRETQYF.

This clone occurred once. This sequence joins TRBV5-4 and TRBJ1-4, with 7 bases matching TRBD1. The CDR3 is made up of 16 amino acids. V shed 2 bases, J shed 6 bases, and the junction held 10 bases outside the gene matches. From germline, CDR1 is SGHNT and CDR2 YYREEE (reference sequence). The DNA of the CDR3 is TGTGCCAGCAGCTTAAGCGGGAGGGGGCTAGATGAAAAACTGTTTTTT. Translating gives CASSLSGRGLDEKLFF.

The chain combines TRBV3-1 (or the pseudogene TRBV3-2) with TRBJ2-5; 8 positions match TRBD2. Looked up from germline, CDR1 is LGHDT and CDR2 is YNNKEL (reference sequence). The CDR3 is 14 amino acids. J lost 5 bases, V lost 4 bases, and 6 bases had no gene match. The CDR3 sequence: CASSPRTSWETQYF. CDR3 nucleotides: TGTGCCAGCAGCCCCCGGACTAGCTGGGAGACCCAGTACTTC.

V gene TRBV28 combines with J gene TRBJ1-5, with D tentatively TRBD1 (6 bases). V lost 7 bases, J lost 0 bases, and 16 bases lay in between. CDR3 size: 16 residues. CDR1 MDHEN and CDR2 SYDVKM come from the germline V gene. In DNA form, the CDR3 reads TGTGCCAGCACCCTACAGGGTGGGTATAGCAATCAGCCCCAGCATTTT. Amino acid sequence: CASTLQGGYSNQPQHF. The full variable domain, rest sourced from reference TRBV28 and TRBJ1-5, is DVKVTQSSRYLVKRTGEKVFLECVQDMDHENMFWYRQDPGLGLRLIYFSYDVKMKEKGDIPEGYSVSREKKERFSLILESASTNQTSMYLCASTLQGGYSNQPQHFGDGTRLSIL.

The chain employs TRBV3-1 (or the pseudogene TRBV3-2) and TRBJ2-7, with 8 bases identical to TRBD2. CDR1 and CDR2 (germline): LGHDT, YNNKEL (reference sequence). The CDR3 is made up of 15 amino acids. With V trimmed by 4 bases and J by 5 bases, 10 bases remained unmatched. CDR3 sequence reads: CASSRRTSYNNEQYF. Written as DNA, the CDR3 is TGTGCCAGCAGCCGGAGGACTAGCTATAACAACGAGCAGTACTTC.

In DNA, the CDR3 is TGTGCCAGCAGCCAAGAGGGACTAGCGCTCAACATTCAGTACTTC. Protein: CASSQEGLALNIQYF. The chain uses TRBV3-1 (or the pseudogene TRBV3-2) and TRBJ2-4; 10 bases align to TRBD2. The ends lost 0 bases at V and 7 bases at J; junction bases unmatched: 3. Germline V lookup: CDR1 LGHDT, CDR2 YNNKEL (reference sequence). There are 15 residues in the CDR3.

V and J are TRBV6-1 and TRBJ2-7; TRBD2 might be the D (5 bases). CDR3 length equals 16 residues. Germline V gene data show CDR1 as MNHNS and CDR2 as SASEGT. V shed 0 bases and J shed 2 bases, with 14 bases lying between them. The CDR3 spells CASSEASGRRAYEQYF. In DNA, the CDR3 is TGTGCCAGCAGTGAAGCAAGCGGACGGCGGGCCTACGAGCAGTACTTC.

Only a few counts were recorded for this clone. The chain joins TRBV20-1 to TRBJ1-1, with a possible D match to TRBD1 (5 bases). The V end lost 1 base, the J end lost 12 bases, and 12 bases lay between the germline ends. The CDR3 is made up of 11 amino acids. Germline V gives CDR1 DFQATT, CDR2 SNEGSKA (reference sequence). CDR3 coding DNA: TGCAGTGCTAGAGGGCAGGGTTTAACTTTCTTT. Its translation is CSARGQGLTFF.

The rearrangement links TRBV5-1 to TRBJ2-7; a weak D match, TRBD2 (6 bases). V was pared by 4 bases and J by 5 bases, with 19 bases between. The CDR3 spans 15 residues. Per the germline V gene, CDR1 is SGHRS and CDR2 is YFSETQ. CDR3 DNA sequence: TGCGCCAGCAGCCCGACGGGACTGGGTAAACACGAGCAGTACTTC. It specifies CASSPTGLGKHEQYF.

This clone was observed once. This chain links TRBV28 with TRBJ1-1; 9 bases agree with TRBD1. This CDR3 is built from 17 residues. From germline, CDR1 is MDHEN and CDR2 SYDVKM. Trimming removed 2 bases from V and 2 bases from J; junction bases left unmatched: 9. CDR3 sequence: CASSLVGQGSINTEAFF. For the CDR3, the DNA is TGTGCCAGCAGTTTAGTGGGACAGGGTTCGATAAACACTGAAGCTTTCTTT.

The rearrangement links TRBV6-1 to TRBJ1-2; no firm D call. With 1 base removed from V and 7 bases from J, the gap between germline ends came to 10 bases. This CDR3 spans 13 amino acids. From germline, CDR1 is MNHNS and CDR2 SASEGT. The CDR3 DNA reads as TGTGCCAGCAGTGAAGGGCTGACAAGTGGCTACACCTTC. It translates to CASSEGLTSGYTF.

The chain employs TRBV6-4 and TRBJ1-6, with D possibly being TRBD1 (5 bases). Germline V gene sequence: CDR1 MRHNA, CDR2 SNTAGT. V was trimmed by 3 bases and J by 6 bases, leaving 9 bases between them. This CDR3 is 14 amino acids long. CDR3 in amino acids: CASSESGINSPLHF. The CDR3 coding sequence is TGTGCCAGCAGTGAATCAGGGATTAATTCACCCCTCCACTTT.

The chain couples TRBV28 to TRBJ2-7; 9 bases are shared with TRBD2. With 5 bases clipped from V and 1 base from J, the junction kept 6 bases outside the gene matches. Germline values: CDR1 MDHEN, CDR2 SYDVKM. The CDR3 has 15 amino acids. The CDR3 DNA reads as TGTGCCAGCAGTGACGAGCGGGAGGTTTCCTACGAGCAGTACTTC. Translating gives CASSDEREVSYEQYF.

This clone occurred a few times. The genes are TRBV19 and TRBJ1-2; possible D gene TRBD1, 6 bases. The V and J ends lost 5 bases and 2 bases respectively, with 9 bases between them. This CDR3 spans 13 amino acids. Germline CDR1 LNHDA, CDR2 SQIVND (reference sequence). CDR3 region: CASSRDKNYGYTF. In DNA, the CDR3 is TGTGCCAGTAGTCGGGACAAAAACTATGGCTACACCTTC.